This TCR beta chain was observed in a study of T-cell reconstitution after alpha-beta-depleted transplantation in children. Study-level findings and limits: Newly produced T cells mostly provided counts and TCRbeta diversity after one year, as hyperexpanded clones declined. The study traced high day-60 TCRbeta diversity in some patients to surviving recipient T cells and thymic progenitors. There were reportedly several hundred expanded graft clones from which alpha-beta T cells came about two months after transplant.

Turning to this clonotype: Its antigen is unidentified.

The germline CDR1 and CDR2 sequences are MNHNS and SASEGT. Trimming removed 4 bases from V and 0 bases from J, with 7 bases in between. The CDR3 loop spans 14 amino acids. The library targeted TCRbeta and was prepared with unique molecular identifiers. TCRdb called the PCR reads again in MiXCR, with one record for every CDR3 protein. The table shows around 800,000 distinct CDR3 sequences, with around 17% occurring only once. This receptor was obtained from a male patient between 10 and 17 years old who had a stem cell transplant for acute lymphoblastic leukemia, so the T cells may come from the graft donor. This chain joins TRBV6-1 and TRBJ2-1; D is perhaps TRBD1 or TRBD2 (5 bases each). The material sequenced was PBMCs, mostly from graft donor cells, taken 360 days after TCRalphabeta/CD19-depleted stem cell transplant. The CDR3 nucleotides are TGTGCCAGCAGTGGGGACCACTCCTACAATGAGCAGTTCTTC. The encoded protein is CASSGDHSYNEQFF.